The clone carrying this TCR beta chain was detected once. Repertoires were generated with immunoSEQ multiplex PCR, while TCRdb's copy carries only in-frame clones and drops some. The sample includes approximately 2.4 million clones, around 95% seen only once; the top ten take roughly 0.13%. Germline CDR1 reads LGHNA; CDR2 reads YNFKEQ. The CDR3 covers 19 residues. Losses at the gene ends were 4 bases for V and 4 bases for J; bases not matched to a gene: 14. The study separated CD4+ cells into CD45RA+ naive and CD45RA-negative memory subsets. These data originate in a study of shared clonotypes between healthy human individuals.

This receptor was taken from a man younger than 35 in good health. The gene calls are TRBV4-2 and TRBJ2-2; 11 positions match TRBD1. Sequenced input: naive CD4+ T cells sorted from blood. This sample's subset: CD45RA+ positively selected. The CDR3 region has the DNA TGTGCCAGCAGCCTAGATGGACAGGGGGCTTCACAGGGCACCGGGGAGCTGTTTTTT. It specifies CASSLDGQGASQGTGELFF.